One and the same sample provided the 9 T cell receptor beta chains below, sequenced in a study of T cell repertoires in cytomegalovirus infection. TCRdb analysed the reads with MiXCR anew, one entry per CDR3 protein. Among hundreds of thousands of distinct CDR3 sequences listed, roughly 36% were seen once. Their cognate antigens are unknown. Specimen: cultured PBMCs, collected from culture after CMV antigen stimulation. These receptors all come from a human donor in good health (CMV status not recorded). Some clones in this sample may be carry-over from other donors' samples.

The chain couples TRBV20-1 to TRBJ2-5; 7 nucleotides agree with TRBD2. V lost 0 bases to trimming and J lost 2 bases; unmatched junction nucleotides: 6. CDR3 length: 15 residues. The germline gives CDR1 DFQATT, CDR2 SNEGSKA (reference sequence). CDR3 DNA: TGCAGTGCTAGAGATCGGGCTAGCGGACAAGAGACCCAGTACTTC. Residues: CSARDRASGQETQYF.

This clonotype was seen a handful of times. The chain carries TRBV28 and TRBJ2-2, with TRBD2 matching over 9 bases. V trimming: 3 bases; J trimming: 4 bases; junction bases outside the gene matches: 3. The CDR3 consists of 15 residues. Germline assignment: CDR1 MDHEN and CDR2 SYDVKM. The DNA of the CDR3 is TGTGCCAGCAGTTTCCGCGGGGGGGGCACCGGGGAGCTGTTTTTT. It specifies CASSFRGGGTGELFF.

The chain carries TRBV10-3 and TRBJ2-4; 7 nucleotides line up with TRBD1. CDR1 is ENHRY, CDR2 SYGVKD, per germline. J lost 5 bases, V lost 2 bases, and 6 bases had no gene match. This CDR3 has 15 amino acids. The CDR3: CAISEPSGQQNIQYF. CDR3 DNA: TGTGCCATCAGTGAGCCTTCGGGACAGCAAAACATTCAGTACTTC.

The chain couples TRBV19 to TRBJ1-5; a weak D match, TRBD1 (5 bases). Germline CDR1 and CDR2: LNHDA and SQIVND (reference sequence). Trimming removed 2 bases at V and 0 bases at J, with 17 bases between. The CDR3 has 18 amino acids. The CDR3 region is CASSITTGRIYSNQPQHF. Written as DNA, the CDR3 is TGTGCCAGTAGTATAACGACGGGACGAATTTATAGCAATCAGCCCCAGCATTTT.

This clonotype was seen only a few times. This chain links TRBV4-1 with TRBJ2-1; TRBD1 agrees at 10 bases. The germline CDR1 and CDR2 sequences are MGHRA and YSYEKL. The length of the CDR3 is 15 residues. The V and J ends lost 3 bases and 7 bases, in that order; junction bases with no gene match: 6. The CDR3 coding sequence is TGCGCCAGCAGCCATCCGGGACAGGGGAGGAATGAGCAGTTCTTC. Translating gives CASSHPGQGRNEQFF.

The gene calls are TRBV20-1 and TRBJ1-5; D unclear. From germline, CDR1 is DFQATT and CDR2 SNEGSKA (reference sequence). V gave up 4 bases and J gave up 1 base, with 5 bases separating them. CDR3 length: 12 residues. The CDR3 region has the DNA TGCAGTGCTACGGTGAGCAATCAGCCCCAGCATTTT. This codes for CSATVSNQPQHF.

The rearrangement links TRBV7-9 to TRBJ2-3; D not certain. CDR3 length: 14 amino acids. With 5 bases removed from V and 2 bases from J, the gap between germline ends came to 11 bases. Germline V gene sequence: CDR1 SEHNR, CDR2 FQNEAQ (reference sequence). In nucleotides, the CDR3 is TGTGCCAGCAGCGTTCGGGCAATCACAGATACGCAGTATTTT. This encodes CASSVRAITDTQYF. Together with reference TRBV7-9 and TRBJ2-3, the CDR3 gives the full variable domain: DTGVSQNPRHKITKRGQNVTFRCDPISEHNRLYWYRQTLGQGPEFLTYFQNEAQLEKSRLLSDRFSAERPKGSFSTLEIQRTEQGDSAMYLCASSVRAITDTQYFGPGTRLTVL.

The sample holds a few counts of this clonotype. The chain is built from TRBV12-3 or TRBV12-4 and TRBJ1-1; 9 bases line up with TRBD1. The CDR3 loop spans 15 amino acids. V trimming: 6 bases; J trimming: 3 bases; junction bases outside the gene matches: 8. The CDR3 loop is CASSEQGARYTEAFF. The CDR3 DNA reads as TGTGCCAGCAGCGAACAGGGGGCGCGTTACACTGAAGCTTTCTTT.

This chain uses TRBV6-5 with TRBJ2-1; 11 bases are a match to TRBD2. CDR3 length equals 17 residues. V lost 4 bases and J lost 6; bases outside the gene matches: 11. Germline V gene data show CDR1 as MNHEY and CDR2 as SVGAGI. The CDR3 is CASSFTSGSPALNEQFF. The CDR3 region has the DNA TGTGCCAGCAGTTTTACTAGCGGGAGCCCCGCTCTCAATGAGCAGTTCTTC.